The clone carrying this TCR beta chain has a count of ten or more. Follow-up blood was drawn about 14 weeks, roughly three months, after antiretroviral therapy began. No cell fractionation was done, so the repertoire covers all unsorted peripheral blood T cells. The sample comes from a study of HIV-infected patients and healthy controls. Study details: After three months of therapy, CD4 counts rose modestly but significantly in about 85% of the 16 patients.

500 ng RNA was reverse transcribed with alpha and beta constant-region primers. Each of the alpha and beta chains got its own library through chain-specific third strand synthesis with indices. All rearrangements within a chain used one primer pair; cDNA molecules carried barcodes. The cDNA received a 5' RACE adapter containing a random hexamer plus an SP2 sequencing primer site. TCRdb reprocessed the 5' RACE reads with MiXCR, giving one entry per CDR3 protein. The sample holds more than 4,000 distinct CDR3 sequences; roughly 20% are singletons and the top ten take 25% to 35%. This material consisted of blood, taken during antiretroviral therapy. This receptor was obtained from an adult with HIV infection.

The CDR3 bases are TGCAGTGCCTGGAAGGGTCGGAACACTGAAGCTTTCTTT. It codes for CSAWKGRNTEAFF. This sequence joins TRBV20-1 and TRBJ1-1, with D hard to call. V shed 6 bases and J shed 1 base, with 12 bases lying between them. This CDR3 has 13 amino acids. Germline lookup yields CDR1 DFQATT and CDR2 SNEGSKA (reference sequence).